The present entry profiles one T cell receptor (beta chain) with its context. Its cognate antigen has yet to be identified. One base away there is no much larger clone; base qualities are not given. This specimen comes from a study of T cell responses to AZD1222 COVID-19 vaccine (dated by TCRdb to the early 2020s). Turning to the overall study: Because spike-specific TCR depth and breadth did not differ between the two schedules, AZD1222 recipients who got a second dose at roughly 4 weeks were pooled with those who got a second dose at roughly 12 weeks. A total of 230 or so trial participants underwent TCR sequencing, of whom some 210 received two doses of AZD1222 and 26 received two doses of the MenACWY control vaccine. Trial participants were enrolled into age subgroups of 18-55, 56-69 and 70-plus years, which contained roughly 150, 30 and 60 TCR-sequenced participants, respectively.

Results the study describes overall, beyond this receptor: Conclusions about previously exposed vaccinees are limited because only a handful of AZD1222 recipients were SARS-CoV-2 seropositive at baseline. The 56-69-year group was small, and its depth increase did not reach significance, likely because of low power. Participants were mostly white British and included more females than males, and it was suggested by the authors that clonal diversity may have been underestimated. Reportedly, close to half of the unique spike-specific TCRs recognized epitopes lying outside the regions that are mutated in the B.1.351 and B.1.1.7 variants. No day 14 peak-response samples were available, so repertoires were characterized only after the peak T cell response. The whole spike protein was spanned by vaccine-associated CD4 TCRs, and dominant responses were seen in regions 160-218 and 743-854. After two AZD1222 doses, spike-specific TCR breadth and depth were significantly higher than at day 0 and than in MenACWY recipients.

The CDR3, cysteine through phenylalanine, is 11 amino acids long. The CDR3 DNA has 33 bases and is translated from base 1. The germline V gene (reference sequence) specifies MNHNY as CDR1 and SVGAGI as CDR2. V gives up 2 bases and J gives up 7 bases, and the segment between their germline ends measures 6 bases. Sample time point, as interpreted from the label and publication: baseline before first vaccination. Vaccinee samples were obtained from the UK trials COV001 and COV002, which included a single-blind randomized controlled phase 2/3 trial of AZD1222 (ChAdOx1 nCoV-19) in healthy adults. For TCRbeta chain sequencing, PBMC samples were collected from trial participants at day 0 and at day 28 after the second dose. The CDR3 regions of human TCRbeta chains were analyzed by immunosequencing. As for the original processing: Repertoire TCRs were checked for matches against a reference library of SARS-CoV-2-specific TCRs that had been generated using the MIRA antigen-specificity platform. Breadth was defined as the fraction of unique TCRs that were SARS-CoV-2-associated, and depth was defined as the fraction of total T cells that were SARS-CoV-2-associated. Using the MIRA data, every spike-specific TCR was mapped to the spike region that the TCR reacted to and assigned to either a CD4 or a CD8 class. Log10-transformed breadth and depth values were compared by one-way ANOVA with Sidak's multiple comparisons tests. In TCRdb, the immuneACCESS table is reduced to in-frame sequences with V and J assigned. These tables do not hold every clone; where another copy was compared, an unresolved V gene accounts for under half, and the others remain unexplained. V, J and clone size were drawn from that table, and D and trimming were deduced from the DNA. The sample includes approximately 30,000 clones, with 86% observed a single time. Together, the top ten hold 6.8% of the sample.

The origin of this receptor is an adult in good health. The chain was built from TRBV6-6 and TRBJ2-7; perhaps TRBD2 is the D gene, with 5 bases matching. The input for sequencing was peripheral blood, taken on day 0 of AZD1222 vaccination. The CDR3 protein is CASSYEREQYF. The DNA reads as follows: TGTGCCAGCAGTTACGAGCGGGAGCAGTACTTC.